These 30 T cell receptor beta chains originate from one sample sequenced in a study of cytomegalovirus exposure and HLA in healthy donors. 13 Jbeta primers and 60 Vbeta primers were used for the PCR. TCRdb keeps only in-frame clones here, not all; method: immunoSEQ multiplex PCR. Of some 130,000 clones listed, 65% to 90% are singletons. The sample taken for sequencing was PBMCs. All receptors derive from a man aged 18-30 years in good health and CMV-seronegative.

This rearrangement joins TRBV29-1 to TRBJ2-2; 10 nucleotides line up with TRBD1. Germline assignment: CDR1 SQVTM and CDR2 ANQGSEA. J was trimmed by 5 bases and V by 4 bases; bases with no gene match: 7. The CDR3 extends over 15 amino acids. The CDR3, as DNA: TGCAGCGTTGTACCCGGGACAGGGGCAACCGGGGAGCTGTTTTTT. As protein: CSVVPGTGATGELFF.

The rearrangement uses TRBV28 and TRBJ2-7; perhaps TRBD2 as D (7 bases). CDR1 is MDHEN and CDR2 is SYDVKM in the germline V gene. The V and J ends lost 3 bases and 1 base respectively, with 19 bases between them. This CDR3 is built from 17 residues. The CDR3 protein is CASSFPLDAGASYEQYF. CDR3 nucleotides: TGTGCCAGCAGTTTCCCCCTGGATGCGGGGGCGTCCTACGAGCAGTACTTC. The entire variable domain, with the rest obtained from reference TRBV28 and TRBJ2-7, is as follows: DVKVTQSSRYLVKRTGEKVFLECVQDMDHENMFWYRQDPGLGLRLIYFSYDVKMKEKGDIPEGYSVSREKKERFSLILESASTNQTSMYLCASSFPLDAGASYEQYFGPGTRLTVT.

The CDR3 is CASSILLSGRTGRHYGYTF. In DNA form, the CDR3 reads TGTGCCAGTAGTATTTTATTGTCGGGAAGGACAGGCCGCCATTATGGCTACACCTTC. The chain has TRBV19 and TRBJ1-2, with TRBD1 matching over 7 bases. The CDR3 spans 19 residues. Per the germline V gene, CDR1 is LNHDA and CDR2 is SQIVND (reference sequence). V lost 3 bases and J lost 5; bases outside the gene matches: 21.

This clone appeared a single time. CDR3 loop: CATTRAGGTDTQYF. DNA of the CDR3: TGTGCCACCACAAGAGCGGGGGGGACAGATACGCAGTATTTT. This chain joins TRBV15 and TRBJ2-3; 10 nucleotides match TRBD2. With V trimmed by 7 bases and J by 3 bases, 4 bases remained unmatched. This CDR3 region has 14 residues. Germline CDR1 LNHNV, CDR2 YYDKDF (reference sequence). Looking up the rest from reference TRBV15 and TRBJ2-3 gives the full variable domain: DAMVIQNPRYQVTQFGKPVTLSCSQTLNHNVMYWYQQKSSQAPKLLFHYYDKDFNNEADTPDNFQSRRPNTSFCFLDIRSPGLGDTAMYLCATTRAGGTDTQYFGPGTRLTVL.

CDR3 protein: CASSDPGQGGTEAFF. Written as DNA, the CDR3 is TGTGCCAGTAGTGATCCGGGACAGGGCGGCACTGAAGCTTTCTTT. This chain connects TRBV19 to TRBJ1-1, with 9 nucleotides matching TRBD1. Germline V CDR1 and CDR2: LNHDA, SQIVND (reference sequence). CDR3 length equals 15 residues. J gave up 4 bases and V 5 bases, and 8 bases lay outside the gene matches.

The J gene is TRBJ1-1, the V gene TRBV30; 8 nucleotides agree with TRBD1. Germline-derived CDR1 and CDR2 are GTSNPN and SVGIG (reference sequence). V lost 0 bases to trimming and J lost 5 bases; unmatched junction nucleotides: 5. The CDR3 totals 14 residues. Here the CDR3 DNA reads TGTGCCTGGAGTGTCGCAGGGGGCGGAACTGAAGCTTTCTTT. Protein: CAWSVAGGGTEAFF.

This rearrangement joins TRBV29-1 to TRBJ1-1; D is ambiguous. Trimming left V 2 bases short and J 2 bases short, with 3 bases between. The germline V gene has CDR1 SQVTM and CDR2 ANQGSEA. This CDR3 spans 11 amino acids. DNA of the CDR3: TGCAGCGTTGAACCAAACACTGAAGCTTTCTTT. It is translated as CSVEPNTEAFF.

The rearrangement joins TRBV30 to TRBJ1-5, with a weak D call TRBD1 (6 bases). The V end was cut by 0 bases, the J end by 1 base, with 10 bases between. Per germline, CDR1 GTSNPN and CDR2 SVGIG (reference sequence). This CDR3 comprises 15 residues. CDR3 residues: CAWSVGQMSNQPQHF. DNA of the CDR3: TGTGCCTGGAGTGTTGGACAGATGAGCAATCAGCCCCAGCATTTT.

This clone was observed once. CDR3 in amino acids: CASSPGQGPLNEQFF. CDR3 sequence (DNA): TGTGCCAGCAGCCCCGGACAGGGCCCATTGAATGAGCAGTTCTTC. The J gene is TRBJ2-1, the V gene TRBV7-8; 8 positions agree with TRBD1. Losses at the gene ends were 5 bases for V and 7 bases for J; bases not matched to a gene: 10. The CDR3 length is 15 residues. The germline V gene has CDR1 SGHVS and CDR2 FQNEAQ.

This rearrangement joins TRBV7-9 to TRBJ2-7, with 9 bases lining up with TRBD1. The J segment lost 0 bases and the V segment lost 5 bases, leaving 5 bases of the junction unmatched. Per the germline V gene, CDR1 is SEHNR and CDR2 is FQNEAQ (reference sequence). This CDR3 contains 15 residues. For the CDR3, the DNA is TGTGCCAGCAGCGGGCGACAGGGGGACTCCTACGAGCAGTACTTC. Its protein product is CASSGRQGDSYEQYF.

This clone was detected only once. This sequence joins TRBV5-4 and TRBJ2-1; TRBD2 matches 12 bases. The CDR3 covers 16 residues. In germline, CDR1 is SGHNT, CDR2 YYREEE (reference sequence). Trimming removed 2 bases from V and 10 bases from J; junction bases left unmatched: 10. In nucleotides, the CDR3 is TGTGCCAGCAGCTTCTACGCTAGCGGGGGGGCATCCGAGCAGTTCTTC. Amino acids: CASSFYASGGASEQFF.

This clone was detected only once. CDR3 nucleotides: TGTGCCAGCAGTGACAACCAGGATGACTATGGCTACACCTTC. Encoded protein: CASSDNQDDYGYTF. The chain employs TRBV9 and TRBJ1-2; D not certain. Germline V gene sequence: CDR1 SGDLS, CDR2 YYNGEE. The germline V and J ends were trimmed by 5 bases and 3 bases, with 14 bases remaining between them. CDR3 length: 14 residues.

The chain carries TRBV11-2 and TRBJ2-7, with D possibly matching TRBD2 (7 bases). V was pared by 2 bases and J by 5 bases, with 13 bases between. This CDR3 contains 14 residues. Germline CDR1 reads SGHAT; CDR2 reads FQNNGV. The CDR3 region has the DNA TGTGCCAGCAGCTTAAACGGGGGGCTGAACGAGCAGTACTTC. This encodes CASSLNGGLNEQYF. The whole variable domain, filled in from reference TRBV11-2 and TRBJ2-7, reads EAGVAQSPRYKIIEKRQSVAFWCNPISGHATLYWYQQILGQGPKLLIQFQNNGVVDDSQLPKDRFSAERLKGVDSTLKIQPAKLEDSAVYLCASSLNGGLNEQYFGPGTRLTVT.

The CDR3 DNA reads as TGTGCCAGCAGTCCACTCCCACGGGACAGCACCTCCTACGAGCAGTACTTC. This codes for CASSPLPRDSTSYEQYF. The chain has TRBV27 and TRBJ2-7, with 7 bases matching TRBD1. Germline V gene sequence: CDR1 MNHEY, CDR2 SMNVEV (reference sequence). J was trimmed by 0 bases and V by 5 bases; bases with no gene match: 13. The CDR3 length is 17 residues.

The chain joins TRBV4-3 to TRBJ2-7; TRBD2 is a possible D gene (6 bases). CDR3 length: 17 residues. Trimming shortened V by 4 bases and J by 0 bases, and 19 bases separated the two germline ends. Per the germline V gene, CDR1 is LGHNA and CDR2 is YSLEER. The DNA for the CDR3 is TGCGCCAGCAGCCTCGGCGGGTGGAGGGGAAGCTCCTACGAGCAGTACTTC. Its translation is CASSLGGWRGSSYEQYF.

The CDR3 coding sequence is TGTGCCAGCAGCTTAGTGGGACAGGGGGCTTCAATCAGCTCCTACGAGCAGTACTTC. Translation gives CASSLVGQGASISSYEQYF. The J gene is TRBJ2-7, the V gene TRBV7-2; 12 positions match TRBD1. Trimming took 1 base from V and 0 from J; bases not matched to a gene: 10. The CDR3 extends over 19 amino acids. Germline loops: CDR1 SGHTA, CDR2 FQGNSA.

The gene calls are TRBV6-6 and TRBJ1-2; D ambiguous. CDR1 MNHNY and CDR2 SVGAGI come from the germline V gene (reference sequence). Trimming left V 7 bases short and J 7 bases short, with 19 bases between. The CDR3 consists of 14 residues. The CDR3 DNA reads as TGTGCCAGCACCTACTTTCAGGACTCGGGTGGCTACACCTTC. Its translation: CASTYFQDSGGYTF.

The chain joins TRBV29-1 to TRBJ1-6; TRBD1 agrees at 7 bases. After removal of 7 bases from V and 2 bases from J, the junction contained 5 bases not matched to a gene. This CDR3 has 14 residues. Germline assignment: CDR1 SQVTM and CDR2 ANQGSEA. The DNA for the CDR3 is TGCAGCGAGACAGGGAGGCCCTATAATTCACCCCTCCACTTT. Translated, it gives CSETGRPYNSPLHF.

The rearrangement joins TRBV7-9 to TRBJ2-2; D unresolved. The ends were cut back, 4 bases at V and 7 bases at J, with 16 bases in the middle. This CDR3 spans 15 amino acids. Germline CDR1 SEHNR, CDR2 FQNEAQ (reference sequence). CDR3 loop: CASSSKLSFGGELFF. The CDR3 DNA sequence: TGTGCCAGCAGCTCGAAACTTTCCTTCGGCGGGGAGCTGTTTTTT.

V and J are TRBV30 and TRBJ1-3, with TRBD1 matching over 7 bases. This CDR3 has 16 residues. Germline V gene lookup returns CDR1 GTSNPN and CDR2 SVGIG (reference sequence). V lost 5 bases and J lost 2; bases outside the gene matches: 12. CDR3 coding DNA: TGTGCCTGGGAAAAGACAGGGTTCTTAACTGGAAACACCATATATTTT. Translation gives CAWEKTGFLTGNTIYF.

The chain recombines TRBV13 with TRBJ1-2; 7 nucleotides agree with TRBD1. V was clipped by 0 bases and J by 4 bases; unmatched bases: 11. The CDR3 contains 17 residues. Germline CDR1 and CDR2: PRHDT and FYEKMQ (reference sequence). Written as DNA, the CDR3 is TGTGCCAGCAGCTTAGGCCTTTATAGCGGGACAGCCTATGGCTACACCTTC. Its protein product is CASSLGLYSGTAYGYTF.

The chain is built from TRBV2 and TRBJ1-1; TRBD1 aligns across 8 bases. This CDR3 contains 15 residues. J lost 2 bases, V lost 4 bases, and 6 bases had no gene match. Per the germline V gene, CDR1 is SNHLY and CDR2 is FYNNEI. Here the CDR3 DNA reads TGTGCCAGCAGTGGTCAGGGGGCGATTAACACTGAAGCTTTCTTT. Protein sequence: CASSGQGAINTEAFF.

This clone was observed once. J is TRBJ2-3 and V is TRBV19, with 9 bases aligning to TRBD2. This CDR3 spans 15 amino acids. Trimming removed 7 bases from V and 0 bases from J; junction bases left unmatched: 5. Germline lookup yields CDR1 LNHDA and CDR2 SQIVND (reference sequence). The CDR3 here is CASTSSGTSTDTQYF. CDR3 coding DNA: TGTGCCAGTACCTCTAGCGGGACAAGCACAGATACGCAGTATTTT.

V and J are TRBV27 and TRBJ2-7; D remains ambiguous. CDR3 length equals 14 residues. Looked up from germline, CDR1 is MNHEY and CDR2 is SMNVEV (reference sequence). Trimming took 5 bases from V and 4 from J, leaving 15 bases between them. CDR3 sequence: CASSATPRGYEQYF. CDR3 in DNA: TGTGCCAGCAGTGCTACCCCTCGAGGTTACGAGCAGTACTTC.

The chain links TRBV6-5 to TRBJ1-6, with a possible D match to TRBD1 (5 bases). Trimming stripped 4 bases from V and 7 bases from J, with 5 bases between. CDR1 is MNHEY and CDR2 is SVGAGI in the germline V gene. There are 12 residues in the CDR3. CDR3 sequence: CASSWGNSPLHF. In nucleotides, the CDR3 is TGTGCCAGCAGTTGGGGCAATTCACCCCTCCACTTT.

To note about this clone: The sample has other DNA sequences that encode this CDR3 too. The V and J genes are TRBV6-6 and TRBJ2-7; 7 bases agree with TRBD1. The length of the CDR3 is 16 residues. Germline V gives CDR1 MNHNY, CDR2 SVGAGI (reference sequence). The V segment lost 3 bases and the J segment 7 bases; nucleotides outside the gene matches: 15. In nucleotides, the CDR3 is TGTGCCAGCAGTTATCCCCCGGGACAGACGGCGCGAGAGCAGTACTTC. Translation: CASSYPPGQTAREQYF.

This clone was counted a few times. This chain joins TRBV5-1 and TRBJ2-4; the match to TRBD1 covers 12 bases. Germline CDR1 is SGHRS and CDR2 is YFSETQ. The CDR3 totals 17 residues. Trimming at V came to 4 bases and at J to 0 bases, leaving 5 bases not matched to a gene. The CDR3: CASSPGTGGLAKNIQYF. The CDR3 bases are TGCGCCAGCAGCCCCGGGACAGGGGGCCTAGCCAAAAACATTCAGTACTTC.

V gene TRBV6-5 combines with J gene TRBJ2-1; D unresolved. V lost 2 bases, J lost 4 bases, and 9 bases lay in between. CDR3 length equals 14 residues. Germline V gene lookup returns CDR1 MNHEY and CDR2 SVGAGI. The CDR3 loop reads CASSYGLTYNEQFF. The CDR3 nucleotides read TGTGCCAGCAGTTACGGGCTCACGTACAATGAGCAGTTCTTC.

V and J are TRBV29-1 and TRBJ2-7; TRBD2 aligns across 7 bases. V lost 3 bases, J lost 2 bases, and 16 bases stayed unmatched. The V gene's germline CDR1 is SQVTM and CDR2 ANQGSEA. The CDR3 has 17 residues. The CDR3 DNA is TGCAGCGTTGAGGGTGTTCCCCCCGGGGGGATTGCCTACGAGCAGTACTTC. Amino acid sequence: CSVEGVPPGGIAYEQYF.

V usage is TRBV7-2 and J usage is TRBJ2-2; no firm D call. With 1 base removed from V and 7 bases from J, the gap between germline ends came to 22 bases. Germline values: CDR1 SGHTA, CDR2 FQGNSA. The CDR3 length is 18 residues. DNA for the CDR3: TGTGCCAGCAGCTTAGGAGGTCATCCCAGACTCTCGAGCGGGGAGCTGTTTTTT. Translated, it gives CASSLGGHPRLSSGELFF.